The 3 T cell receptor beta chains reported below all come from one sample, sequenced in a study of T-cell reconstitution after alpha-beta-depleted transplantation in children. TCRbeta library preparation incorporated unique molecular identifiers. TCRdb analysed the PCR reads with MiXCR anew, one entry per CDR3 protein. The sample records 500,000 or so distinct CDR3 sequences, around a third being singletons. The starting material was PBMCs from the stem cell graft donor, obtained from the stem cell graft. The receptors here all came from a human donor who donated a stem cell graft to a child with aplastic anemia.

The chain employs TRBV29-1 and TRBJ1-1, with TRBD1 matching 8 bases. V shed 7 bases and J 5 bases; nucleotides not matched to a gene: 9. CDR1 and CDR2 from the germline V gene are SQVTM and ANQGSEA. CDR3 length: 13 amino acids. The CDR3 nucleotides read TGCAGCGCAGCATACAGGGGGGGTACTGAAGCTTTCTTT. Translating it yields CSAAYRGGTEAFF.

The V call is TRBV29-1, the J call TRBJ2-2, with D uncertain. Trimming took 4 bases from V and 1 from J, leaving 7 bases between them. Germline CDR1 and CDR2: SQVTM and ANQGSEA. CDR3 length equals 13 residues. The CDR3 region is CSVAARNTGELFF. CDR3 nucleotide sequence: TGCAGCGTTGCCGCGAGGAACACCGGGGAGCTGTTTTTT.

The CDR3 DNA is TGTGCCAGCAGCTTACTAGCGGGAGGGTCCGCTGAGCAGTTCTTC. Its protein product is CASSLLAGGSAEQFF. The chain is built from TRBV7-9 and TRBJ2-1; 12 nucleotides line up with TRBD2. Trimming took 2 bases from V and 9 from J; bases not matched to a gene: 5. This CDR3 spans 15 amino acids. The germline CDR1 and CDR2 sequences are SEHNR and FQNEAQ (reference sequence).